The source of this T cell receptor (beta chain) is a study of cytomegalovirus exposure and HLA in healthy donors. The germline V and J ends were trimmed by 3 bases and 1 base, with 12 bases remaining between them. The CDR3 is made up of 15 amino acids. Germline V CDR1 and CDR2: MNHEY, SMNVEV (reference sequence). The repertoire was sequenced with immunoSEQ multiplex PCR; TCRdb's copy has only in-frame clones and lacks some. The sample holds about 73,000 clones, approximately 95% seen once. This sequence was found in a young man in good health and CMV-seronegative. Sequencing was done on a sample of PBMCs. This chain links TRBV27 with TRBJ1-1; possible D gene TRBD1, 6 bases. The CDR3 bases are TGTGCCAGCAGTTTGTCGGGACATACGAACACTGAAGCTTTCTTT. It encodes CASSLSGHTNTEAFF.